This TCR beta chain was recorded in a study of blood T cells in healthy people across ages. The study, taken as a whole, reports: In older individuals, TCR beta diversity per million T cells was lower, falling roughly linearly with age. More naive CD4+ cells and higher diversity were found in long-lived than in aged donors.

The CDR3 length is 13 residues. The V gene's germline CDR1 is SGHTA and CDR2 FQGNSA. The authors ran a second PCR of about 7 to 11 cycles using a sample-barcoded 5' primer and a J-beta primer mix. Every sample gave at least 3 million paired-end reads containing CDR3. Each CDR3 protein gets one entry after TCRdb re-called the 5' RACE reads with MiXCR. The data show 600,000 or so distinct CDR3 sequences, 21% seen once. Points on this clonotype: Its matching antigen is unknown.

Healthy Russian Caucasian donors spanned ages roughly 6 to 90 years. J is TRBJ2-5 and V is TRBV7-2; D possibly corresponds to TRBD1 (6 bases). With the DNA end fitting TRBJ2-1 better, the J assignment may be wrong. The sequence derives from a man in his 70s in good health. Source material: blood. The chain's CDR3 is CASSLEPGQEQFF. The CDR3 DNA reads as TGTGCCAGCAGCTTAGAACCGGGACAAGAGCAGTTCTTC.